This is a list of T cell receptor beta chains from one sample in a study of T-cell memory formation after mild COVID-19. TCRdb fed the 5' RACE reads into MiXCR, producing one record per CDR3 protein. The profile shows roughly 110,000 distinct CDR3 sequences, roughly an eighth of them singletons. Sequenced material: PBMCs or a T cell subset sorted from them (not recorded which). Receptors were obtained from a man in his late teens or twenties who had mild COVID-19 (a few samples of this study predate the infection). Cell type and time point are not known. CDR3s include the opening cysteine and the closing phenylalanine or tryptophan. The D gene is left open where the match is weak. Size tells how often a clone was seen (once, few, many) or the class of an expanded clone, and some rows leave it out.

J gene	CDR3 length	V gene	clone size	D gene	CDR3 DNA	CDR3 protein
TRBJ1-1	13	TRBV6-5	few	-	TGTGCCAGCAGGCTGAGTAGAAACACTGAAGCTTTCTTT	CASRLSRNTEAFF
TRBJ2-4	17	TRBV29-1	-	-	TGCAGCGTTGAAGACCTCCGGGACATGCAAGATGTGGGCATTCAGTACTTC	CSVEDLRDMQDVGIQYF
TRBJ1-1	13	TRBV12-3/TRBV12-4	few	-	TGTGCCAGCAGTTCGTTGACAGATATTGAAGCTTTCTTT	CASSSLTDIEAFF
TRBJ1-6	13	TRBV27	few	-	TGTGCCAGCAGTTTAGGGTTGAATTCACCCCTCCACTTT	CASSLGLNSPLHF
TRBJ2-7	17	TRBV7-2	once	TRBD1	TGTGCCAGCAGCCTCGCGAGGGGACAGGGGGCACTTTACGAGCAGTACTTC	CASSLARGQGALYEQYF
TRBJ2-1	15	TRBV6-1	few	-	TGTGCCAGCAGTGAAGAAGGGGCAGACTACAATGAGCAGTTCTTC	CASSEEGADYNEQFF
TRBJ2-3	16	TRBV27	-	-	TGTGCCAGCAGTTTACCGACTAAACTCTCCACAGATACGCAGTATTTT	CASSLPTKLSTDTQYF
TRBJ1-5	21	TRBV29-1	-	-	TGCAGCGTTGAATTAGGTAGTTGGGCGCGACTCGGTCGGGGGAGCAATCAGCCCCAGCATTTT	CSVELGSWARLGRGSNQPQHF
TRBJ1-2	13	TRBV7-9	-	-	TGTGCCAGCAGCACGACAGTGAACTATGGCTACACCTTC	CASSTTVNYGYTF
TRBJ2-5	15	TRBV7-2	-	TRBD2	TGTGCCAGCAGCTCTTTCGAGCGGGGCCAAGAGACCCAGTACTTC	CASSSFERGQETQYF
TRBJ2-3	16	TRBV4-3	few	-	TGCGCCAGCAGCCAAGATCAGAGCCCTAGGTCAGATACGCAGTATTTT	CASSQDQSPRSDTQYF
TRBJ2-1	14	TRBV29-1	-	TRBD1	TGCAGCGTAGGGACAGGGGACGCCTACAATGAGCAGTTCTTC	CSVGTGDAYNEQFF
TRBJ2-1	12	TRBV7-9	-	-	TGTGCCAGCAGCCCCCCGATCGGTGAGCAGTTCTTC	CASSPPIGEQFF
TRBJ2-7	13	TRBV7-6	many	-	TGTGCCAGCAGCTCGGGGCCCCCAAGGGAGCAGTACTTC	CASSSGPPREQYF
TRBJ2-3	16	TRBV14	few	-	TGTGCCAGCAGCCCCGGTCAGGGAAGTCGCAGGGATACGCAGTATTTT	CASSPGQGSRRDTQYF
TRBJ1-6	17	TRBV4-3	-	-	TGCGCCAGCAGCCAAGACCCTGATGGTTCCTATAATTCACCCCTCCACTTT	CASSQDPDGSYNSPLHF
TRBJ2-1	13	TRBV5-4	-	-	TGTGCCAGCAGCTTGGCCGAGACTAATGAGCAGTTCTTC	CASSLAETNEQFF
TRBJ1-4	16	TRBV4-2	many	TRBD1	TGTGCCAGCAGCCAAGATCCGGGACAGGGTGGGGAAAAACTGTTTTTT	CASSQDPGQGGEKLFF
TRBJ2-2	14	TRBV29-1	many	-	TGCAGCGTTGAAGGGGCCCGGAACACCGGGGAGCTGTTTTTT	CSVEGARNTGELFF
TRBJ2-3	13	TRBV12-3/TRBV12-4	-	-	TGTGCCAGCAGGAACCGGGAAACAGATACGCAGTATTTT	CASRNRETDTQYF
TRBJ2-6	22	TRBV12-3/TRBV12-4	few	TRBD1	TGTGCCAGCAGCTTCGCGTGGACAGGGCCCTTACCCGACCGCTCTGGGGCCAACGTCCTGACTTTC	CASSFAWTGPLPDRSGANVLTF
TRBJ2-1	13	TRBV7-7	many	-	TGTGCTAGCAGCCCAGGGAGGGGGAATGAGCAGTTCTTC	CASSPGRGNEQFF
TRBJ2-2	13	TRBV6-4	many	TRBD1	TGTGCCAGCAGTGGGACAGGCACCGGGGAGCTGTTTTTT	CASSGTGTGELFF
TRBJ1-6	12	TRBV28	-	-	TGTGCCAGCAGCCGCGGAAGTTCACCCCTCCACTTT	CASSRGSSPLHF
TRBJ2-1	15	TRBV30	few	-	TGTGCCTGGAGTGTAGGGGGGGCGCCTTACAATGAGCAGTTCTTC	CAWSVGGAPYNEQFF
TRBJ1-2	13	TRBV7-8	many	-	TGTGCCAGCAGCTCCATGGACAACTATGGCTACACCTTC	CASSSMDNYGYTF
TRBJ2-2	19	TRBV4-2	-	TRBD2	TGTGCCAGCAGCCAAGAGCAACTAGCGGGGGGCCCGAACACCGGGGAGCTGTTTTTT	CASSQEQLAGGPNTGELFF
TRBJ2-5	15	TRBV28	-	TRBD2	TGTGCCAGCAGGGGAGCGGGGGGGTACCAAGAGACCCAGTACTTC	CASRGAGGYQETQYF
TRBJ2-7	13	TRBV5-6	few	-	TGTGCCAGCAGCCCCGGGCGCGCCTACGAGCAGTACTTC	CASSPGRAYEQYF
TRBJ2-2	16	TRBV4-1	few	TRBD1	TGCGCCAGCAGCCAAGCTTCCCAGGGGGACACCGGGGAGCTGTTTTTT	CASSQASQGDTGELFF
TRBJ2-3	15	TRBV19	few	-	TGTGCCAGTAGTGTGCGACTTGCGGGCGCAGATACGCAGTATTTT	CASSVRLAGADTQYF
TRBJ2-7	13	TRBV6-2/TRBV6-3	few	-	TGTGCCAGCACCAAGGGGGGGAGCAGTAAGCAGTACTTC	CASTKGGSSKQYF
TRBJ2-7	14	TRBV7-8	few	TRBD1	TGTGCCAGCAGCGCCTGGGACAGCCCCTACGAGCAGTACTTC	CASSAWDSPYEQYF
TRBJ2-3	16	TRBV6-2/TRBV6-3	-	-	TGTGCCAGCAGTCTACTACCGGGACCCCGCACAGATACGCAGTATTTT	CASSLLPGPRTDTQYF
TRBJ1-2	14	TRBV6-5	many	-	TGTGCCAGCAGGTCGACCTCATCTAACTATGGCTACACCTTC	CASRSTSSNYGYTF
TRBJ2-3	15	TRBV27	many	-	TGTGCCAGCAGTTTAACCGGGATTAGCACAGATACGCAGTATTTT	CASSLTGISTDTQYF
TRBJ2-3	15	TRBV6-2/TRBV6-3	few	TRBD1	TGTGCCAGCAGTTCCGGACAGGGGGCTACAGATACGCAGTATTTT	CASSSGQGATDTQYF
TRBJ1-4	15	TRBV4-2	-	-	TGTGCCAGCAGCCCCAGGGGTGAAAGTATTGAAAAACTGTTTTTT	CASSPRGESIEKLFF
TRBJ2-3	13	TRBV19	-	TRBD1	TGTGCCAGTAGTATGGGGACCGGGACAGAGTCGTATTTT	CASSMGTGTESYF
TRBJ2-5	14	TRBV29-1	-	-	TGCAGCGTTGAAGATCTCCAGGGTCAAGAGACCCAGTACTTC	CSVEDLQGQETQYF
TRBJ1-1	11	TRBV7-2	-	-	TGTGCCAGCAGCACCTGGGCTGAAGCTTTCTTT	CASSTWAEAFF
TRBJ1-4	14	TRBV6-5	many	-	TGTGCCAGCAGTTCGACGGCAACTAATGAAAAACTGTTTTTT	CASSSTATNEKLFF
TRBJ2-7	13	TRBV11-2	few	-	TGTGCCAGCAGCAAAACAGGGACCTACGAGCAGTACTTC	CASSKTGTYEQYF